This T cell receptor beta chain was identified in a study of blood T cell repertoires in COVID-19. Looking at the study overall: COVID-19 samples, acute and convalescent, were from the United States, Italy and Spain. T cells, B-cell-depleted T cells, or PBMCs provided the cDNA or gDNA that served as material.

Per the germline V gene, CDR1 is LGHNA and CDR2 is YNFKEQ. The germline V and J ends were trimmed by 0 bases and 4 bases, with 19 bases remaining between them. The CDR3 length is 18 residues. Per the authors' pipeline: The assay estimated nucleated cells by amplifying reference gene primers. Using immunoSEQ multiplex PCR, the repertoire was profiled, and TCRdb retains in-frame clones only, with some absent. V and J calls and clone size come straight from that table; D and trimming were deduced from the DNA. The sample carries under 250,000 clones, 88% recorded once. This chain uses TRBV4-2 with TRBJ1-3, with D hard to call. The origin of this receptor is an elderly man with acute or convalescent COVID-19. The sample taken for sequencing was peripheral blood. The CDR3 DNA sequence: TGTGCCAGCAGCCAAGATCCGGGTCTGGAGGATCCCGGAAACACCATATATTTT. Protein: CASSQDPGLEDPGNTIYF.